The rows below give T cell receptor beta chains drawn from one sample of a study of identifying expanded T cells in peripheral blood. Repertoires were generated with immunoSEQ multiplex PCR, while TCRdb's copy carries only in-frame clones and drops some. The sample includes around 100,000 clones, around 89% of them seen just once. The sequenced sample consisted of blood. These receptors originate from a person between 18 and 75 years old in good health. The CDR3 runs from the conserved cysteine through the conserved F or W. Each record gives: clone size, J gene, V gene, D gene, CDR3 protein, CDR3 DNA. A D gene is named only where the DNA matches it firmly. Some rows mark clone size as missing; the rest say once, few, many or name a class of expanded clone.

.	TRBJ2-7	TRBV6-5	.	CASEGLLKMYF	TGTGCCAGCGAGGGGCTCCTTAAAATGTACTTC
.	TRBJ1-6	TRBV4-3	TRBD1	CASSQDSRGYSPLHF	TGCGCCAGCAGCCAAGATTCCAGGGGGTATTCACCCCTCCACTTT
.	TRBJ1-1	TRBV5-4	.	CASSSGGAMNTEAFF	TGTGCCAGCAGTTCGGGAGGGGCTATGAACACTGAAGCTTTCTTT
.	TRBJ2-5	TRBV4-3	TRBD2	CASSQDRTGGGETQYF	TGCGCCAGCAGCCAAGATAGGACGGGGGGGGGAGAGACCCAGTACTTC
once	TRBJ2-7	TRBV4-3	.	CASSQEIAYEQYF	TGCGCCAGCAGCCAAGAGATCGCCTACGAGCAGTACTTC
.	TRBJ2-7	TRBV19	.	CSSSPTVNYEQYF	TGTTCTAGTTCCCCGACGGTGAACTACGAGCAGTACTTC
.	TRBJ2-3	TRBV6-6	TRBD1	CASRNPSRQGTQYF	TGTGCCAGCAGAAACCCTTCTCGACAGGGTACGCAGTATTTT
.	TRBJ2-3	TRBV10-3	.	CAISEGTGYTDTQYF	TGTGCCATCAGTGAGGGGACTGGATACACAGATACGCAGTATTTT
.	TRBJ2-6	TRBV5-4	.	CASSLAGAGANVLTF	TGTGCCAGCAGCTTGGCCGGGGCTGGGGCCAACGTCCTGACTTTC
.	TRBJ2-5	TRBV7-6	.	CASSLLSPGIPSFKETQYF	TGTGCCAGCAGTCTCCTAAGTCCGGGGATACCATCGTTCAAAGAGACCCAGTACTTC
once	TRBJ1-1	TRBV5-4	.	CASSANEGGPGKAFF	TGTGCCAGCAGCGCGAATGAGGGGGGGCCCGGGAAAGCTTTCTTT
.	TRBJ1-2	TRBV2	TRBD1	CASSDPGGGYGYTF	TGTGCCAGCAGTGACCCAGGGGGGGGGTATGGCTACACCTTC
.	TRBJ2-1	TRBV5-6	TRBD2	CASSLSTSGGAGDEQFF	TGTGCCAGCAGCTTGTCGACTAGCGGGGGGGCTGGAGATGAGCAGTTCTTC
.	TRBJ1-2	TRBV11-1	.	CASTGVNKYGYTF	TGTGCCAGCACCGGGGTGAATAAGTATGGCTACACCTTC
.	TRBJ2-3	TRBV11-2	TRBD2	CASSPSAGDRGTQYF	TGTGCCAGCAGCCCCTCAGCGGGGGATCGAGGTACGCAGTATTTT
.	TRBJ1-6	TRBV6-6	.	CAGASGEGSPLHF	TGTGCCGGCGCCTCGGGGGAGGGATCACCCCTCCACTTT
.	TRBJ1-4	TRBV18	TRBD1	CASAPGQVNEKLFF	TGTGCCAGCGCACCGGGACAGGTTAATGAAAAACTGTTTTTT
.	TRBJ2-7	TRBV19	.	CASTGAGYEQYF	TGTGCCAGCACGGGGGCAGGCTACGAGCAGTACTTC
.	TRBJ2-1	TRBV29-1	.	CSAQAGTSYNEQFF	TGCAGCGCCCAGGCGGGGACCTCCTACAATGAGCAGTTCTTC
.	TRBJ2-1	TRBV4-3	.	CASSQDSTEQFF	TGCGCCAGCAGCCAAGACAGTACTGAGCAGTTCTTC
once	TRBJ2-7	TRBV2	TRBD2	CASGTSGGSVLREQYF	TGTGCCAGCGGGACTAGCGGGGGGTCCGTACTACGGGAGCAGTACTTC
.	TRBJ2-7	TRBV28	TRBD1	CASSLGPGQGYEQYF	TGTGCCAGCAGTTTGGGACCGGGACAGGGCTACGAGCAGTACTTC
.	TRBJ1-2	TRBV5-4	.	CASSLQGANYGYTF	TGTGCCAGCAGCTTACAGGGCGCTAACTATGGCTACACCTTC
.	TRBJ2-1	TRBV7-6	TRBD2	CASSYKASGGVKAVNEQFF	TGTGCCAGCAGCTATAAGGCTAGCGGGGGGGTTAAAGCTGTCAATGAGCAGTTCTTC
.	TRBJ2-2	TRBV29-1	TRBD2	CSVEQGGAGELFF	TGCAGCGTTGAACAGGGAGGGGCCGGGGAGCTGTTTTTT
.	TRBJ1-2	TRBV19	.	CASSWGSVNYGYTF	TGTGCCAGTAGTTGGGGCAGCGTAAACTATGGCTACACCTTC
.	TRBJ2-6	TRBV27	TRBD1	CASSFWTGSSGANVLTF	TGTGCCAGCAGTTTTTGGACAGGGTCCTCTGGGGCCAACGTCCTGACTTTC
.	TRBJ2-7	TRBV29-1	.	CSVEEHDRAHPYEQYF	TGCAGCGTTGAAGAACACGACAGAGCACACCCCTACGAGCAGTACTTC
.	TRBJ2-7	TRBV5-1	.	CASSHTGTTYEQYF	TGCGCCAGCAGCCACACCGGGACAACCTACGAGCAGTACTTC
.	TRBJ1-5	TRBV9	.	CASSVGGGRNQPQHF	TGTGCCAGCAGCGTCGGGGGCGGTCGCAATCAGCCCCAGCATTTT
.	TRBJ1-4	TRBV30	.	CAWSLGVHAPNEKLFF	TGTGCCTGGAGCCTGGGAGTCCATGCGCCTAATGAAAAACTGTTTTTT
.	TRBJ2-1	TRBV7-2	TRBD1	CASSPDRGRIDEQFF	TGTGCCAGCAGCCCCGACAGGGGGCGAATCGATGAGCAGTTCTTC
.	TRBJ1-1	TRBV7-9	.	CASSRQANTEAFF	TGTGCCAGCAGCAGACAGGCAAACACTGAAGCTTTCTTT
.	TRBJ2-1	TRBV28	TRBD1	CASGTGLVGEQFF	TGTGCCTCGGGGACAGGTCTGGTCGGTGAGCAGTTCTTC
.	TRBJ2-1	TRBV5-6	.	CASSDRGEGSSYNEQFF	TGTGCCAGCAGCGACCGTGGGGAAGGGAGCTCCTACAATGAGCAGTTCTTC
.	TRBJ2-7	TRBV7-7	.	CASSLDRSGEQYF	TGTGCCAGCAGCTTAGACCGTAGTGGCGAGCAGTACTTC
.	TRBJ2-7	TRBV6-5	.	CASSYSFAQSYEQYF	TGTGCCAGCAGTTACTCGTTTGCCCAATCCTACGAGCAGTACTTC
few	TRBJ2-7	TRBV7-9	TRBD2	CASTLAGALLDEQYF	TGTGCCAGCACCCTAGCGGGGGCTTTGCTGGACGAGCAGTACTTC
.	TRBJ2-2	TRBV2	.	CASTRNTGELFF	TGTGCCAGCACCCGAAACACCGGGGAGCTGTTTTTT
.	TRBJ2-7	TRBV5-6	.	CASSPSIGRGTYEQYF	TGTGCCAGCAGCCCTTCGATAGGCCGGGGAACCTACGAGCAGTACTTC
.	TRBJ2-1	TRBV12-5	.	CASGPGTSGADNEQFF	TGTGCTAGTGGTCCGGGAACGTCGGGGGCTGACAATGAGCAGTTCTTC
once	TRBJ1-2	TRBV6-5	TRBD1	CASSETGSYSGYTF	TGTGCCAGCAGTGAGACAGGGTCCTATTCTGGCTACACCTTC
.	TRBJ2-2	TRBV2	.	CASSPGTTGGELFF	TGTGCCAGCAGTCCCGGCACAACGGGCGGGGAGCTGTTTTTT
few	TRBJ1-2	TRBV18	.	CASSPGTDYGYTF	TGTGCCAGCTCACCTGGGACGGACTATGGCTACACCTTC
once	TRBJ2-1	TRBV21-1	.	CASIARSSYNEQFF	TGTGCCAGCATCGCCAGGAGCTCCTACAATGAGCAGTTCTTC
.	TRBJ1-2	TRBV29-1	.	CSVASRANYGYTF	TGCAGCGTTGCGAGCAGAGCTAACTATGGCTACACCTTC
.	TRBJ2-3	TRBV7-7	TRBD2	CASSLELSGGTDTQYF	TGTGCCAGCAGCTTAGAGCTCAGCGGGGGAACAGATACGCAGTATTTT
.	TRBJ1-1	TRBV27	.	CASSLHSLGAEAFF	TGTGCCAGCAGTCTGCACTCATTAGGTGCTGAAGCTTTCTTT
.	TRBJ1-1	TRBV30	.	CAWSGWGGDTEAFF	TGTGCCTGGAGTGGCTGGGGAGGGGACACTGAAGCTTTCTTT
.	TRBJ1-2	TRBV27	.	CASSFLRVIFHYGYTF	TGTGCCAGCAGTTTCCTCAGGGTAATCTTTCACTATGGCTACACCTTC
.	TRBJ1-2	TRBV7-9	TRBD1	CASSSRKGALYGYTF	TGTGCCAGCAGCTCCCGTAAGGGGGCCCTCTATGGCTACACCTTC
.	TRBJ1-5	TRBV30	.	CAWNNGLSTGQPQHF	TGTGCCTGGAACAATGGGCTCTCAACGGGTCAGCCCCAGCATTTT
once	TRBJ1-6	TRBV19	TRBD1	CASSRQGGSYNSPLHF	TGTGCCAGTAGCCGACAGGGCGGGTCCTATAATTCACCCCTCCACTTT
.	TRBJ2-5	TRBV7-2	.	CASSLLRGWGETQYF	TGTGCCAGCAGCTTATTACGGGGCTGGGGGGAGACCCAGTACTTC
.	TRBJ1-3	TRBV7-9	.	CASSPERVRNTIYF	TGTGCCAGCAGCCCCGAAAGGGTCCGGAACACCATATATTTT